This T cell receptor beta chain stems from a study of vaccination and CD4 T cells after COVID-19. Trimming took 2 bases from V and 2 from J, leaving 9 bases between them. The CDR3 totals 14 residues. Germline V gene lookup returns CDR1 ENHRY and CDR2 SYGVKD. The Oncomine TCR Beta short-read assay was applied to DNA of cultured CD4+ T cells. Researchers extracted genomic DNA from CD4+ T cells that had been cultured. TCRdb redid the calling of the PCR reads with MiXCR, one entry per CDR3 protein. The sample contains tens of thousands of distinct CDR3 sequences, 38% of which appear only once. Treatment: roughly 11-day PBMC culture with coronavirus spike peptide pools or control peptides (ViraFEST assay). PBMC cultures, at approximately 2 million cells per well, received approximately 9.4 IU/ml IL-2 and about 11 ug/ml peptide pools. On this clonotype itself: The antigen is not known.

The receptor was derived from a human donor who received a COVID-19 vaccine. Here the sequenced sample was CD4+ T cells from blood, cultured in vitro, taken before SARS-CoV-2 vaccination. J is TRBJ2-5 and V is TRBV10-3, with TRBD1 as a possible D gene (5 bases). Written as DNA, the CDR3 is TGTGCCATCAGTGAGGGACAAGCACAAGAGACCCAGTACTTC. It specifies CAISEGQAQETQYF.